Following are 21 T cell receptor beta chains from one sample sequenced in a study of blood T cell repertoires in COVID-19 (dated by TCRdb to the early 2020s). The method was the immunoSEQ multiplex PCR assay. In its TCRdb copy, this immuneACCESS table keeps in-frame sequences only and misses some clones. Where compared with another copy, unresolved V genes explain less than half of these, and the others have no known cause. Recorded for this sample are about 180,000 clones; roughly nine tenths of them occurred a single time. Around 2.3% of the sample rests with the top ten. Material: PBMCs or T cells enriched from blood (not recorded which). These receptors were obtained from a woman aged 40 to 49 with acute COVID-19.

The gene calls are TRBV2 and TRBJ1-6; 9 bases agree with TRBD1. J gave up 6 bases and V 6 bases, and 6 bases lay outside the gene matches. Germline CDR1 SNHLY, CDR2 FYNNEI. The CDR3 covers 15 residues. CDR3 sequence (DNA): TGTGCCAGCAGCCCCTGGACAGGGGTTAATTCACCCCTCCACTTT. Protein sequence: CASSPWTGVNSPLHF.

The V call is TRBV18, the J call TRBJ2-5; D is unclear. This CDR3 has 13 amino acids. Germline CDR1 reads KGHSH; CDR2 reads LQKENI. Trimming stripped 2 bases from V and 0 bases from J, with 4 bases between. The CDR3, as DNA: TGTGCCAGCTCACCAGGCTACCAAGAGACCCAGTACTTC. As protein: CASSPGYQETQYF.

V gene TRBV4-3 combines with J gene TRBJ2-7; D may be TRBD1 (6 bases). V gave up 1 base and J gave up 2 bases, with 15 bases separating them. CDR3 length: 16 amino acids. Germline V gene data show CDR1 as LGHNA and CDR2 as YSLEER. DNA for the CDR3: TGCGCCAGCAGCCAAGCCCGGACAGCAACCACCTACGAGCAGTACTTC. Encoded protein: CASSQARTATTYEQYF.

This clone is a singleton in its sample. This sample includes further DNA sequences coding for the same CDR3. The gene calls are TRBV2 and TRBJ2-7; a possible D gene is TRBD1 (5 bases). Germline values: CDR1 SNHLY, CDR2 FYNNEI. The CDR3 consists of 12 residues. Trimming took off 3 bases at V and 3 bases at J, with 6 bases between the two ends. CDR3 in amino acids: CASSEQGYEQYF. For the CDR3, the DNA is TGTGCCAGCAGTGAGCAGGGCTACGAGCAGTACTTC.

This clone was observed a single time. The genes are TRBV3-1 (or the pseudogene TRBV3-2) and TRBJ2-7; the D is unclear. V lost 3 bases and J 2 bases, leaving 5 bases between the germline ends. From germline, CDR1 is LGHDT and CDR2 YNNKEL (reference sequence). CDR3 length: 12 residues. The CDR3: CASSHGAYEQYF. The CDR3 DNA is TGTGCCAGCAGCCACGGAGCCTACGAGCAGTACTTC.

A few counts support this clone. The gene calls are TRBV7-9 and TRBJ2-7; unclear D gene. CDR1 is SEHNR, CDR2 FQNEAQ, per germline (reference sequence). Trimming pared 5 bases from V and 2 bases from J, leaving 16 bases between. This CDR3 region has 15 residues. The CDR3 coding sequence is TGTGCCAGCAGCGAAACGAACAATTCGCCCTACGAGCAGTACTTC. Amino acids: CASSETNNSPYEQYF.

CDR3 nucleotide sequence: TGTGCCAGTAGCCTCACTAGCGGGAGGGCAAAAGATACGCAGTATTTT. Translation gives CASSLTSGRAKDTQYF. The chain combines TRBV19 with TRBJ2-3; 13 bases are a match to TRBD2. This CDR3 contains 16 residues. V trimming: 6 bases; J trimming: 5 bases; junction bases outside the gene matches: 8. Germline loops: CDR1 LNHDA, CDR2 SQIVND (reference sequence).

The rearrangement joins TRBV20-1 to TRBJ2-2; tentative D call: TRBD2 (6 bases). V lost 5 bases, J lost 8 bases, and 9 bases lay in between. There are 11 residues in the CDR3. CDR1 is DFQATT, CDR2 SNEGSKA, per germline (reference sequence). CDR3 amino acids: CSAPRGGELFF. CDR3 DNA sequence: TGCAGTGCTCCCCGGGGGGGGGAGCTGTTTTTT.

J is TRBJ1-2 and V is TRBV6-6; TRBD1 aligns across 9 bases. The CDR3 loop spans 15 amino acids. V lost 6 bases and J lost 6; bases outside the gene matches: 11. From germline, CDR1 is MNHNY and CDR2 SVGAGI (reference sequence). This chain's CDR3 is CASSRTGTGMDGYTF. The CDR3 DNA reads TGTGCCAGCAGCCGAACCGGGACAGGGATGGATGGCTACACCTTC.

The V call is TRBV30, the J call TRBJ2-7; possibly TRBD1 for D (6 bases). V was cut by 3 bases and J by 7 bases, with 28 bases left in between. Germline loops: CDR1 GTSNPN, CDR2 SVGIG (reference sequence). The CDR3 is 17 amino acids. The CDR3 is CAWSPGAYGTNLREQYF. The CDR3 DNA reads TGTGCCTGGAGCCCGGGTGCCTACGGGACAAACCTACGTGAGCAGTACTTC.

This clone appeared once. The chain links TRBV5-1 to TRBJ2-3; the match to TRBD2 covers 14 bases. V shed 3 bases and J 3 bases; nucleotides not matched to a gene: 6. Germline CDR1 is SGHRS and CDR2 is YFSETQ. The CDR3 is made up of 17 amino acids. The chain's CDR3 is CASSSGLAGERTDTQYF. The CDR3 bases are TGCGCCAGCAGCTCGGGACTAGCGGGAGAGCGGACAGATACGCAGTATTTT.

This clone was counted once. The rearrangement links TRBV6-5 to TRBJ2-7, with 9 bases identical to TRBD2. J gave up 5 bases and V 7 bases, and 9 bases lay outside the gene matches. Germline V gene lookup returns CDR1 MNHEY and CDR2 SVGAGI. This CDR3 spans 14 amino acids. The CDR3 loop is CASTSGTSSHEQYF. The DNA for the CDR3 is TGTGCCAGCACCTCCGGGACTAGCTCACACGAGCAGTACTTC.

J is TRBJ2-4 and V is TRBV7-9, with D perhaps TRBD1 (5 bases). The CDR3 is made up of 15 amino acids. Trimming pared 5 bases from V and 3 bases from J, leaving 14 bases between. Per the germline V gene, CDR1 is SEHNR and CDR2 is FQNEAQ (reference sequence). For the CDR3, the DNA is TGTGCCAGCAGCGCGAGCAGGGTTCGCAAAAACATTCAGTACTTC. This codes for CASSASRVRKNIQYF.

By share, this clone counts as medium-sized. V usage is TRBV19 and J usage is TRBJ1-5; D gene unclear. V lost 7 bases, J lost 0 bases, and 13 bases lay in between. The length of the CDR3 is 15 residues. Germline assignment: CDR1 LNHDA and CDR2 SQIVND (reference sequence). CDR3 nucleotides: TGTGCCAGTAATCCAGGAATAGATAGCAATCAGCCCCAGCATTTT. It translates to CASNPGIDSNQPQHF.

This chain uses TRBV19 with TRBJ1-5; a weak D match, TRBD1 (5 bases). The germline V and J ends were trimmed by 2 bases and 1 base, with 9 bases remaining between them. Germline assignment: CDR1 LNHDA and CDR2 SQIVND (reference sequence). The CDR3 covers 15 residues. DNA for the CDR3: TGTGCCAGTAGTATACAGGCAGGGAGCAATCAGCCCCAGCATTTT. The encoded protein is CASSIQAGSNQPQHF.

This chain links TRBV2 with TRBJ2-1; 13 nucleotides match TRBD2. Per germline, CDR1 SNHLY and CDR2 FYNNEI. The CDR3 covers 16 residues. V dropped 6 bases and J dropped 3; count of bases not matched to a gene: 5. CDR3 in DNA: TGTGCCAGCAGATCCCGGACTAGCGGGAGCTACAATGAGCAGTTCTTC. Its protein is CASRSRTSGSYNEQFF.

This chain joins TRBV19 and TRBJ2-2; TRBD1 is a possible D gene (6 bases). The V end lost 4 bases, the J end lost 8 bases, and 14 bases lay between the germline ends. Germline-derived CDR1 and CDR2 are LNHDA and SQIVND (reference sequence). The CDR3 runs to 14 residues. The CDR3 protein is CASSRGQGGGELFF. The CDR3 coding sequence is TGTGCCAGTAGTAGGGGACAAGGCGGGGGGGAGCTGTTTTTT.

The chain combines TRBV19 with TRBJ2-1; TRBD1 is a possible D gene (6 bases). Trimming pared 0 bases from V and 2 bases from J, leaving 11 bases between. The length of the CDR3 is 16 residues. In germline, CDR1 is LNHDA, CDR2 SQIVND (reference sequence). The CDR3 spells CASSIDLGTPYNEQFF. DNA for the CDR3: TGTGCCAGTAGTATAGATCTCGGGACACCCTACAATGAGCAGTTCTTC.

The rearrangement uses TRBV30 and TRBJ1-1; TRBD1 might be the D (6 bases). CDR1 is GTSNPN, CDR2 SVGIG, per germline (reference sequence). The CDR3 runs to 13 residues. Trimming shortened V by 6 bases and J by 4 bases, and 15 bases separated the two germline ends. CDR3 coding DNA: TGTGCCTGCCTCAGGGAGGGGGGCACTGAAGCTTTCTTT. Translating it yields CACLREGGTEAFF.

The rearrangement links TRBV11-2 to TRBJ2-5; a possible D gene is TRBD1 (5 bases). Germline CDR1 SGHAT, CDR2 FQNNGV. CDR3 length equals 12 residues. V shed 0 bases and J shed 8 bases, with 7 bases lying between them. CDR3 sequence reads: CASSLEGQTQYF. CDR3 DNA: TGTGCCAGCAGCTTAGAAGGACAAACCCAGTACTTC.

This chain joins TRBV5-6 and TRBJ2-7; 9 bases are a match to TRBD1. In germline, CDR1 is SGHDT, CDR2 YYEEEE. After removal of 5 bases from V and 4 bases from J, the junction contained 4 bases not matched to a gene. The CDR3 loop spans 13 amino acids. The CDR3 bases are TGTGCCAGCAGGACAGGGGGGGCTTACGAGCAGTACTTC. Its protein product is CASRTGGAYEQYF. The variable domain in full, completed from reference TRBV5-6 and TRBJ2-7, reads DAGVTQSPTHLIKTRGQQVTLRCSPKSGHDTVSWYQQALGQGPQFIFQYYEEEERQRGNFPDRFSGHQFPNYSSELNVNALLLGDSALYLCASRTGGAYEQYFGPGTRLTVT.